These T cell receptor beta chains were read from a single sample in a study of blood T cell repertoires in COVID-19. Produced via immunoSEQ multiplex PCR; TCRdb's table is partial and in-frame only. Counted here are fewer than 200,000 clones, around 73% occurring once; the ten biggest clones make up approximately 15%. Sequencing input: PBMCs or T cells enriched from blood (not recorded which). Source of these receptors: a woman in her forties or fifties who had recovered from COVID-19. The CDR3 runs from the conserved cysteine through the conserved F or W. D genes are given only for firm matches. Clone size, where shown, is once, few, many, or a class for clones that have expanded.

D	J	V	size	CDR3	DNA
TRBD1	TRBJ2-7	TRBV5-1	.	CASSSGQGYEQYF	TGCGCCAGCAGCTCCGGACAGGGCTACGAGCAGTACTTC
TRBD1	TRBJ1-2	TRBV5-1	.	CASSVDRVSYGYTF	TGCGCCAGCAGCGTGGACAGGGTGTCATATGGCTACACCTTC
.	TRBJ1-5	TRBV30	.	CAWSADTGHNQPQHF	TGTGCCTGGAGTGCCGACACAGGACATAATCAGCCCCAGCATTTT
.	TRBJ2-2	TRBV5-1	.	CASSLDARSPVELFF	TGCGCCAGCAGCTTGGATGCGAGGTCGCCCGTGGAGCTGTTTTTT
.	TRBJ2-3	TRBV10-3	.	CAISIGGFTDTQYF	TGTGCCATCAGTATAGGGGGTTTCACAGATACGCAGTATTTT
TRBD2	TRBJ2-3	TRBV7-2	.	CASSFGAGGTDTQYF	TGTGCCAGCAGCTTCGGCGCGGGAGGCACAGATACGCAGTATTTT
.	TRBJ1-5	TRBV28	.	CASSLAIAQPQHF	TGTGCCAGCAGTTTGGCAATAGCTCAGCCCCAGCATTTT
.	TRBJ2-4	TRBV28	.	CASTSGSLAKNIQYF	TGTGCCAGCACCTCGGGGTCCTTAGCCAAAAACATTCAGTACTTC
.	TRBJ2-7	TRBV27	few	CASSQRRGSSYEQYF	TGTGCCAGCAGCCAACGCCGGGGTTCATCCTACGAGCAGTACTTC
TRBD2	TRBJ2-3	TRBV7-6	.	CASGPTSGSTDTQYF	TGTGCCAGCGGGCCGACTAGCGGGAGCACAGATACGCAGTATTTT
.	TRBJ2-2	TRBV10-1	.	CASSPHLAATPGTGELFF	TGCGCCAGCAGCCCTCATTTAGCGGCGACCCCGGGGACCGGGGAGCTGTTTTTT
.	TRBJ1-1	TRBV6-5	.	CASTMNTEAFF	TGTGCCAGCACCATGAACACTGAAGCTTTCTTT
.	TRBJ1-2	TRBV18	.	CASSPSTGGLGTNYGYTF	TGTGCCAGCTCACCCTCGACGGGGGGGCTGGGGACTAACTATGGCTACACCTTC
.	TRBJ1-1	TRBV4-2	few	CASSQIGGNTEAFF	TGTGCCAGCAGCCAAATAGGCGGTAACACTGAAGCTTTCTTT
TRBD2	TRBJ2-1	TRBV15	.	CATSRGTLAGGRNEQFF	TGTGCCACCAGCAGAGGTACTTTAGCGGGAGGGCGCAATGAGCAGTTCTTC
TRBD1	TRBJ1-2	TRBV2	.	CASRSGGANYGYTF	TGTGCCAGCAGATCAGGGGGCGCTAACTATGGCTACACCTTC
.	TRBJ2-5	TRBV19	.	CASSINAGRQETQYF	TGTGCCAGTAGTATTAATGCAGGGAGGCAAGAGACCCAGTACTTC
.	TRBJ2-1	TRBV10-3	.	CAITPSNTDNEQFF	TGTGCCATCACCCCCTCCAATACGGACAATGAGCAGTTCTTC
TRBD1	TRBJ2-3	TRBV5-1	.	CASSLALRTGGADTQYF	TGCGCCAGCAGCTTGGCCCTTAGGACAGGGGGAGCGGATACGCAGTATTTT
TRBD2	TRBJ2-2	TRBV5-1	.	CASKSSGRTGGELFF	TGCGCCAGCAAATCTAGCGGGAGGACCGGCGGGGAGCTGTTTTTT
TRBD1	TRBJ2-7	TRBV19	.	CASSARSGTGEAEQYF	TGTGCCAGTAGTGCTCGGTCGGGGACAGGGGAGGCCGAGCAGTACTTC
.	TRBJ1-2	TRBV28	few	CASTPAGLGYGYTF	TGTGCCAGCACCCCCGCGGGCCTAGGCTATGGCTACACCTTC
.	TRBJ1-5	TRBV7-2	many	CASSSEQNQPQHF	TGTGCCAGCAGCTCTGAACAGAATCAGCCCCAGCATTTT
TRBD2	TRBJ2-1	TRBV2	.	CASRAGDGRASEQFF	TGTGCCAGCAGGGCCGGGGACGGGAGGGCCTCTGAGCAGTTCTTC
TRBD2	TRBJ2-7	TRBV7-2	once	CASSLRISSGKYEQYF	TGTGCCAGCAGCTTAAGGATTAGTAGCGGGAAATACGAGCAGTACTTC
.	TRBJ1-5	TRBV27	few	CASSHNQPQHF	TGTGCCAGCAGTCACAATCAGCCCCAGCATTTT
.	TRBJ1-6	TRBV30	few	CAWSVLTAGDNSPLHF	TGTGCCTGGAGTGTACTCACGGCAGGGGATAATTCACCCCTCCACTTT
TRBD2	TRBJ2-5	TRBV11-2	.	CASRSSGRIAGTQYF	TGTGCCAGCAGGAGTAGCGGGAGAATCGCAGGGACCCAGTACTTC
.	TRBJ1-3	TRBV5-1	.	CASSSLRLNTIYF	TGCGCCAGCAGCTCTTTACGGTTAAACACCATATATTTT
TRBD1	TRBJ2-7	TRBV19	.	CASSILGGQGSYEQYF	TGTGCCAGTAGTATCCTCGGGGGACAGGGATCCTACGAGCAGTACTTC
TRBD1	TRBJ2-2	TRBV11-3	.	CASSQTGDAGELFF	TGTGCCAGCAGCCAGACAGGGGACGCCGGGGAGCTGTTTTTT
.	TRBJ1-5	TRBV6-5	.	CASTLRVGNQPQHF	TGTGCCAGCACTCTCAGGGTTGGCAATCAGCCCCAGCATTTT
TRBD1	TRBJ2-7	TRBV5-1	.	CASTSGTAYEQYF	TGCGCCAGCACCTCCGGGACAGCATACGAGCAGTACTTC